This TCR beta chain was recovered during a study of T-cell memory formation after mild COVID-19. TCRdb analysed the 5' RACE reads with MiXCR anew, one entry per CDR3 protein. The sample includes 350,000 to 400,000 distinct CDR3 sequences, approximately 15% of them seen just once. This clonotype was detected many times. CDR1 is LGHNA and CDR2 is YNFKEQ in the germline V gene. Trimming pared 3 bases from V and 0 bases from J, leaving 16 bases between. The CDR3 contains 17 residues. This rearrangement joins TRBV4-2 to TRBJ2-3, with D maybe TRBD2 (6 bases). The TCR sequence derives from a man aged 18 to 35 who had mild COVID-19 (a few samples of this study predate the infection). Cell type and time point are not known. Sequencing was carried out using PBMCs or a T cell subset sorted from them (not recorded which). CDR3 region: CASSQSRGPSSTDTQYF. CDR3 nucleotides: TGTGCCAGCAGCCAGTCGCGGGGACCCTCTAGCACAGATACGCAGTATTTT.